This paragraph reports one TCR beta chain. Its antigen is not known. The sample comes from a study of post-analysis software for immune sequencing data. Study-wide results and caveats: Four or five TRBV segments (TRBV5-6, TRBV5-1 and TRBV20-1 among them) occurred more frequently in patients than in controls.

Sequencing libraries made from TCR beta cDNA carried unique molecular identifiers. TCRdb re-called the PCR reads with MiXCR, one entry per CDR3 protein. This sample has about 460,000 distinct CDR3 sequences, with 45% found just once. This CDR3 has 18 residues. CDR1 is SEHNR and CDR2 is FQNEAQ in the germline V gene (reference sequence). Trimming cost V 5 bases and J 5 bases; bases outside gene matches: 19. This chain links TRBV7-9 with TRBJ2-7, with 9 bases that match TRBD2. The sequenced sample was blood. The receptor was derived from a girl between 5 and 17 years old with multiple sclerosis. The CDR3 sequence: CASSRKGGTGGRVNEQYF. The CDR3 region has the DNA TGTGCCAGCAGCAGAAAGGGGGGTACGGGCGGGAGGGTCAACGAGCAGTACTTC. The full variable domain, rest sourced from reference TRBV7-9 and TRBJ2-7, is DTGVSQNPRHKITKRGQNVTFRCDPISEHNRLYWYRQTLGQGPEFLTYFQNEAQLEKSRLLSDRFSAERPKGSFSTLEIQRTEQGDSAMYLCASSRKGGTGGRVNEQYFGPGTRLTVT.